The rows below give T cell receptor beta chains drawn from one sample of a study of shared clonotypes between healthy human individuals. Using immunoSEQ multiplex PCR, the repertoire was profiled, and TCRdb retains in-frame clones only, with some absent. Found here are millions of clones, around 95% of them singletons; the top ten hold 0.1% to 0.15%. The source material was naive CD4+ T cells sorted from blood. The receptors originated from a man younger than 30 in good health. Both conserved end residues are part of each CDR3. Each record gives: V gene, clone size, D gene, CDR3 protein. D genes are given only for firm matches. Rows give clone size only sometimes, using once, few, many, or a class for an expanded clone.

TRBV6-6,NA,TRBD1,CASSYGTAEKLFF
TRBV5-6,NA,TRBD2,CASSRGGLANEQYF
TRBV6-1,NA,TRBD1,CASRPRTGNTGELFF
TRBV2,NA,NA,CASSTARYQETQYF
TRBV5-8,NA,NA,CASSQTVPNQPQHF
TRBV5-4,NA,NA,CASSLGSSMNTEAFF
TRBV10-3,once,NA,CATYPTDTVTYEQYF
TRBV7-6,NA,TRBD2,CASSLASGGIMGEQFF
TRBV6-5,NA,NA,CASSSLSTPGNTIYF
TRBV19,NA,NA,CASSIRGVNTEAFF
TRBV7-9,NA,TRBD1,CASSLLRTGINSPLHF
TRBV6-5,NA,NA,CASSPTGWGSYEQYF
TRBV5-1,NA,NA,CASSLGDSTTNEKLFF
TRBV2,NA,NA,CASSEGETQYF
TRBV4-3,NA,TRBD2,CASSQGASGRAPSTDTQYF
TRBV19,NA,NA,CASSNVLRGYTF
TRBV25-1,NA,NA,CASSPHPGRDTYEQYF
TRBV19,NA,TRBD1,CASSDRVKLFF
TRBV9,NA,NA,CASSVAGNQPQHF
TRBV29-1,once,TRBD1,CSVGPLTGERETQYF
TRBV5-1,NA,NA,CASSWGRTINTEAFF
TRBV2,NA,TRBD2,CASSTSGSQATDTQYF
TRBV2,NA,NA,CASSDPSGPNEKLFF
TRBV7-6,NA,TRBD2,CASSKTGTSVYNEQFF
TRBV15,NA,NA,CATSREKLLGGYTF
TRBV2,NA,TRBD1,CASSLQGSYGYTF
TRBV19,NA,TRBD1,CASSPDRVRDEQFF
TRBV28,NA,NA,CASSTPGPGANVLTF
TRBV4-3,NA,TRBD2,CASSQGEGHNEQFF
TRBV7-9,once,NA,CASTLRTVKTGELFF
TRBV6-5,NA,NA,CASSYLHGGSYEQYF
TRBV5-3,NA,NA,CARSFGTEAETQYF
TRBV7-9,NA,NA,CASSPRQVLSTDTQYF
TRBV28,NA,NA,CASSFTPVGGYTF
TRBV5-8,NA,NA,CASSLGGRADQETQYF
TRBV18,NA,NA,CASSPGEAAEAFF
TRBV11-2,NA,NA,CASSLVVGTKTEQYF